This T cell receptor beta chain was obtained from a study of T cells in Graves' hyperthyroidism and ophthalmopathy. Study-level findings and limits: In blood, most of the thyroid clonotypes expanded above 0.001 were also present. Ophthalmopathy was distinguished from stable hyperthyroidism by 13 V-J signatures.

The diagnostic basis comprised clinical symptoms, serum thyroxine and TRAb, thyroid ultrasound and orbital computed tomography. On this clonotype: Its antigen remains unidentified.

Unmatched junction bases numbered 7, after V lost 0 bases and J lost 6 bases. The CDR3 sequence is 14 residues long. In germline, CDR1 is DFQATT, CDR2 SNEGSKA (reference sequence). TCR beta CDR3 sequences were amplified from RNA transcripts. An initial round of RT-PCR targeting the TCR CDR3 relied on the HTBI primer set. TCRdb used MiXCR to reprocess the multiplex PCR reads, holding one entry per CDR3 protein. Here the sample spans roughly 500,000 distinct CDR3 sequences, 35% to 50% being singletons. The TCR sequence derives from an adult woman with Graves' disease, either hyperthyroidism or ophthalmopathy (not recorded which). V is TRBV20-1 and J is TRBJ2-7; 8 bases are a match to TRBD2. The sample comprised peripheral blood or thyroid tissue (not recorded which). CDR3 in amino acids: CSARDPPGGPEQYF. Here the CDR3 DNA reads TGCAGTGCTAGAGATCCCCCGGGAGGGCCCGAGCAGTACTTC.